Following are 27 T cell receptor beta chains from one sample sequenced in a study of regulatory T cells in long-lasting Graves disease. Time point specified: newly diagnosed GD, antithyroid drugs for less than 3 months. Scientists built the TCR library using RNA that was extracted from PBMCs. The TCR beta library used iRepertoire HTBI primers with Arm-PCR amplification of CDR3. One entry per CDR3 protein results from TCRdb running MiXCR on the multiplex PCR reads. The data show 350,000 to 450,000 distinct CDR3 sequences, about 15% seen once. These data are also associated with another study on T cells in Graves' hyperthyroidism and ophthalmopathy.

Sequenced here: peripheral blood mononuclear cells (PBMCs), sampled at new diagnosis, from a patient treated with antithyroid drugs. These receptors originate from a woman in her thirties with Graves disease.

In this sample, this clonotype turned up once. Compared with germline, one end of the junction differs, possibly owing to a read error. This chain joins TRBV27 and TRBJ2-2; the match to TRBD2 covers 8 bases. The V gene's germline CDR1 is MNHEY and CDR2 SMNVEV (reference sequence). This CDR3 has 14 residues. In DNA, the CDR3 is TGCGCCAGCAGTCGGGAGGGCATCACCGGGGAGCTGCTTTTT. Protein product: CASSREGITGELLF.

This clonotype was observed a handful of times. The gene calls are TRBV11-3 and TRBJ1-1; 10 nucleotides line up with TRBD1. The CDR3 has 17 amino acids. Germline V gene sequence: CDR1 SGHNT, CDR2 YENEEA. J lost 3 bases, V lost 3 bases, and 10 bases had no gene match. CDR3 residues: CASSLGQGFLTDTEAFF. In DNA, the CDR3 is TGTGCCAGCAGCTTGGGACAGGGGTTCTTAACGGACACTGAAGCTTTCTTT.

The chain joins TRBV9 to TRBJ2-7, with a weak D call TRBD2 (6 bases). The V gene's germline CDR1 is SGDLS and CDR2 YYNGEE. V lost 4 bases and J lost 6, with 20 bases in between. This CDR3 has 15 residues. CDR3 sequence reads: CASSSPGTPDGEQYF. In nucleotides, the CDR3 is TGTGCCAGCAGCTCACCCGGGACTCCGGATGGCGAGCAGTACTTC. Full variable domain (missing parts from reference TRBV9 and TRBJ2-7): DSGVTQTPKHLITATGQRVTLRCSPRSGDLSVYWYQQSLDQGLQFLIQYYNGEERAKGNILERFSAQQFPDLHSELNLSSLELGDSALYFCASSSPGTPDGEQYFGPGTRLTVT.

In its sample, this clonotype was seen many times. The gene calls are TRBV5-1 and TRBJ2-7; D unresolved. V lost 4 bases to trimming and J lost 3 bases, with 5 bases between them. The germline gives CDR1 SGHRS, CDR2 YFSETQ. The CDR3 spans 11 residues. The CDR3 DNA reads as TGCGCCAGCAGCAAACTCTACGAGCAGTACTTC. Translated: CASSKLYEQYF.

This clonotype has at least ten counts. V is TRBV12-3 or TRBV12-4 and J is TRBJ1-1; possibly TRBD1 for D (5 bases). The length of the CDR3 is 13 residues. Trimming took 6 bases from V and 4 from J, leaving 12 bases between them. CDR3 nucleotides: TGTGCCAGCAGGACCCGACAGTTCACTGAAGCTTTCTTT. It translates to CASRTRQFTEAFF.

This clonotype was detected many times. The chain carries TRBV7-8 and TRBJ2-1; the D gene is possibly TRBD2 (6 bases). Trimming took 4 bases from V and 2 from J, leaving 12 bases between them. The germline V gene has CDR1 SGHVS and CDR2 FQNEAQ. CDR3 length equals 15 residues. CDR3 region: CASSSRRETYNEQFF. The CDR3 region has the DNA TGTGCCAGCAGCTCTAGACGGGAGACCTACAATGAGCAGTTCTTC.

This clonotype was counted many times. The chain employs TRBV18 and TRBJ2-1; 10 bases fit TRBD2. Germline CDR1 is KGHSH and CDR2 is LQKENI. With 3 bases clipped from V and 9 bases from J, the junction kept 14 bases outside the gene matches. CDR3 length: 17 residues. The DNA of the CDR3 is TGTGCCAGCTCACCGGGGACTAGCGCCTCCCTCCACGGTGAGCAGTTCTTC. Protein sequence: CASSPGTSASLHGEQFF.

This clonotype was seen at least ten times. The gene calls are TRBV20-1 and TRBJ2-1; tentative D call: TRBD1 (7 bases). V was cut by 7 bases and J by 0 bases, with 10 bases left in between. Looked up from germline, CDR1 is DFQATT and CDR2 is SNEGSKA (reference sequence). The CDR3 consists of 13 residues. CDR3 in DNA: TGCAGTGGACAGGGAGGCTCCTACAATGAGCAGTTCTTC. As protein: CSGQGGSYNEQFF.

In its sample, this clonotype was seen many times. V gene TRBV18 combines with J gene TRBJ2-1; D uncertain. This CDR3 region has 15 residues. V dropped 2 bases and J dropped 0 bases, with 8 bases sitting between them. From germline, CDR1 is KGHSH and CDR2 LQKENI. This chain's CDR3 is CASSPEFSSYNEQFF. The DNA for the CDR3 is TGTGCCAGCTCACCAGAATTCAGCTCCTACAATGAGCAGTTCTTC.

This clonotype has ten or more counts. The rearrangement joins TRBV7-9 to TRBJ1-2; D is unresolved. CDR3 length: 14 residues. In germline, CDR1 is SEHNR, CDR2 FQNEAQ (reference sequence). V was cut by 0 bases and J by 6 bases, with 11 bases left in between. In DNA, the CDR3 is TGTGCCAGCAGCTTAGCGACCACGACACATGGCTACACCTTC. Protein product: CASSLATTTHGYTF.

The table lists this clonotype with many counts. The chain has TRBV20-1 and TRBJ2-3; the match to TRBD2 covers 13 bases. The length of the CDR3 is 16 residues. The V gene's germline CDR1 is DFQATT and CDR2 SNEGSKA (reference sequence). The J segment lost 1 base and the V segment lost 3 bases, leaving 4 bases of the junction unmatched. CDR3 sequence (DNA): TGCAGTGCTAGCTCGGGACTAGCGGGACGCACAGATACGCAGTATTTT. Residues: CSASSGLAGRTDTQYF.

This clonotype has a single count. This sequence joins TRBV9 and TRBJ2-2; perhaps TRBD1 as D (6 bases). The CDR3 has 16 amino acids. Germline V gives CDR1 SGDLS, CDR2 YYNGEE. V lost 2 bases to trimming and J lost 1 base, with 12 bases between them. This CDR3 reads CASSVLMTGNTGELFF. CDR3 DNA sequence: TGTGCCAGCAGCGTTTTAATGACAGGGAACACCGGGGAGCTGTTTTTT.

In this sample, this clonotype turned up many times. J is TRBJ2-2 and V is TRBV9; D tentatively reads TRBD1 or TRBD2 (6 bases each). V dropped 7 bases and J dropped 0 bases, with 10 bases sitting between them. The CDR3 extends over 14 amino acids. The germline V gene encodes CDR1 SGDLS and CDR2 YYNGEE. CDR3 loop: CASQGTSNTGELFF. In DNA form, the CDR3 reads TGTGCCAGCCAGGGGACTTCGAACACCGGGGAGCTGTTTTTT.

In its sample, this clonotype was seen once. This may stem from a read error, because a much larger clone lies one nucleotide away. V and J are TRBV28 and TRBJ2-7, with D uncertain. Germline assignment: CDR1 MDHEN and CDR2 SYDVKM. With 3 bases removed from V and 5 bases from J, the gap between germline ends came to 11 bases. The CDR3 totals 13 residues. Here the CDR3 DNA reads TGTGCCAGCAGTTTGGCCTCACCGAACGAGCAGTACTTC. Translated, it gives CASSLASPNEQYF.

This clonotype was counted at least ten times. This chain joins TRBV7-3 and TRBJ2-1; TRBD2 agrees at 9 bases. The V segment lost 7 bases and the J segment 0 bases; nucleotides outside the gene matches: 13. The germline CDR1 and CDR2 sequences are SGHTA and FQGTGA. The CDR3 runs 18 residues. CDR3: CASTLNPGLASSYNEQFF. The CDR3 region has the DNA TGTGCCAGCACCCTTAATCCGGGACTAGCAAGCTCCTACAATGAGCAGTTCTTC. Full variable domain (outside the CDR3, taken from reference TRBV7-3 and TRBJ2-1): GAGVSQTPSNKVTEKGKYVELRCDPISGHTALYWYRQSLGQGPEFLIYFQGTGAADDSGLPNDRFFAVRPEGSVSTLKIQRTERGDSAVYLCASTLNPGLASSYNEQFFGPGTRLTVL.

This clonotype has more than one count but fewer than ten. The rearrangement uses TRBV11-2 and TRBJ1-4; no clear D gene. This CDR3 is built from 11 residues. Between the trimmed V and J ends, which lost 4 bases and 8 bases, there was a span of 5 bases. Germline CDR1 SGHAT, CDR2 FQNNGV. The CDR3 region has the DNA TGTGCCAGCAGCTCGAGAGAAAAACTGTTTTTT. It encodes CASSSREKLFF.

V is TRBV3-1 and J is TRBJ2-2; the D is unclear. The CDR3 sequence is 12 residues long. Per germline, CDR1 LGHDT and CDR2 YNNKEL (reference sequence). The germline V and J ends were trimmed by 5 bases and 6 bases, with 7 bases remaining between them. The CDR3 DNA reads TGTGCCAGCAGCGATCGGCCCGGGGAGCTGTTTTTT. Its protein is CASSDRPGELFF.

This clonotype was counted ten times or more. The chain uses TRBV12-3 or TRBV12-4 and TRBJ2-7, with 8 nucleotides matching TRBD2. V was clipped by 6 bases and J by 6 bases; unmatched bases: 19. The CDR3 is 17 amino acids. CDR3 loop: CASSPTLPTSGGFEQYF. CDR3 nucleotides: TGTGCCAGCAGCCCCACCCTCCCGACGAGCGGGGGCTTCGAGCAGTACTTC.

This clonotype was counted ten times or more. CDR3 loop: CASRATGQGSDTQYF. The DNA of the CDR3 is TGTGCCAGCAGAGCTACGGGACAGGGTTCAGATACGCAGTATTTT. The rearrangement joins TRBV7-6 to TRBJ2-3, with 9 nucleotides matching TRBD1. V was pared by 6 bases and J by 4 bases, with 8 bases of the junction left unmatched. The CDR3 spans 15 residues. Per germline, CDR1 SGHVS and CDR2 FNYEAQ.

This chain links TRBV27 with TRBJ1-4; D remains unclear. This CDR3 region has 15 residues. Germline V CDR1 and CDR2: MNHEY, SMNVEV (reference sequence). V was cut by 2 bases and J by 4 bases, with 11 bases left in between. The CDR3 nucleotides read TGTGCCAGCAGTTTACGGGGTCTCAGTAATGAAAAACTGTTTTTT. Amino acid sequence: CASSLRGLSNEKLFF.

This clonotype has a count of ten or more. The V and J genes are TRBV2 and TRBJ1-4; D gene ambiguous. The CDR3 runs to 14 residues. Per germline, CDR1 SNHLY and CDR2 FYNNEI. V was pared by 6 bases and J by 8 bases, with 16 bases between. CDR3 sequence (DNA): TGTGCCAGCAGCGCGAGACCGGGAGGGGAAAAACTGTTTTTT. Amino acid sequence: CASSARPGGEKLFF.

This clonotype has ten or more counts. The gene calls are TRBV9 and TRBJ2-1; perhaps TRBD2 as D (6 bases). This CDR3 region has 14 residues. The germline CDR1 and CDR2 sequences are SGDLS and YYNGEE. V was trimmed by 2 bases and J by 5 bases, leaving 11 bases between them. The CDR3 loop is CASSVGSPHNEQFF. CDR3 in DNA: TGTGCCAGCAGCGTCGGGAGCCCCCACAATGAGCAGTTCTTC.

This clonotype occurred a few times. This chain uses TRBV30 with TRBJ2-5; no clear D. Germline CDR1 is GTSNPN and CDR2 is SVGIG (reference sequence). The CDR3 totals 10 residues. V gave up 5 bases and J gave up 5 bases, with 6 bases separating them. CDR3 protein: CAWDPETQYF. CDR3 bases: TGTGCCTGGGATCCGGAGACCCAGTACTTC.

This clonotype appeared many times. The gene calls are TRBV5-1 and TRBJ2-3, with D uncertain. Germline V gives CDR1 SGHRS, CDR2 YFSETQ. The CDR3 consists of 14 residues. V gave up 1 base and J gave up 2 bases, with 8 bases separating them. The CDR3 spells CASSLQLPTDTQYF. The CDR3 DNA is TGCGCCAGCAGCTTGCAGCTACCCACAGATACGCAGTATTTT.

This clonotype was counted at least ten times. This chain connects TRBV9 to TRBJ2-1; the D gene could be TRBD1 or TRBD2 (5 bases each). The germline V and J ends were trimmed by 2 bases and 0 bases, with 12 bases remaining between them. Germline assignment: CDR1 SGDLS and CDR2 YYNGEE. The CDR3 runs 16 residues. In DNA form, the CDR3 reads TGTGCCAGCAGCGTTGGGGGAGCCAGCTCCTACAATGAGCAGTTCTTC. Protein sequence: CASSVGGASSYNEQFF.

This clonotype has only a few counts. The chain has TRBV27 and TRBJ2-1; D remains unclear. This CDR3 is built from 13 residues. V was trimmed by 2 bases and J by 10 bases, leaving 12 bases between them. In germline, CDR1 is MNHEY, CDR2 SMNVEV (reference sequence). This CDR3 is CASSLLTPPEQFF. DNA of the CDR3: TGTGCCAGCAGTTTACTGACCCCTCCAGAGCAGTTCTTC.

This clonotype was counted many times. The chain combines TRBV18 with TRBJ1-2; D possibly corresponds to TRBD1 (6 bases). With 3 bases removed from V and 0 bases from J, the gap between germline ends came to 17 bases. Germline lookup yields CDR1 KGHSH and CDR2 LQKENI. This CDR3 contains 17 residues. The CDR3 nucleotides read TGTGCCAGCTCACCGGTTGGACAGCGCCTTGCTAACTATGGCTACACCTTC. This translates into CASSPVGQRLANYGYTF.